Presented here are 9 T cell receptor beta chains from one specimen sequenced in a study of T cell changes during pregnancy in multiple sclerosis. Assay used: immunoSEQ multiplex PCR; TCRdb lists only in-frame clones, some missing. Of approximately 90,000 clones listed, 80% to 95% are singletons. Sequencing was performed on peripheral blood, taken before pregnancy. These receptors originate from a female donor with multiple sclerosis, enrolled in a pregnancy study.

The V and J genes are TRBV10-2 and TRBJ1-1; D might be TRBD1 (6 bases). V was clipped by 0 bases and J by 9 bases, with 14 bases between them. The germline V gene has CDR1 WSHSY and CDR2 SAAADI. This CDR3 region has 14 residues. The CDR3 bases are TGCGCCAGCAGTGAGTCCGTCCCAGGGACAAAAGCTTTCTTT. Amino acid sequence: CASSESVPGTKAFF.

This rearrangement joins TRBV28 to TRBJ2-3; D gene unclear. Trimming left V 5 bases short and J 7 bases short, with 13 bases between. This CDR3 has 13 amino acids. Per the germline V gene, CDR1 is MDHEN and CDR2 is SYDVKM. CDR3 sequence: CASSAPVANTQYF. CDR3 nucleotides: TGTGCCAGCAGTGCCCCTGTAGCAAATACGCAGTATTTT.

The chain carries TRBV5-1 and TRBJ2-7, with 12 bases that match TRBD2. The V segment lost 0 bases and the J segment 0 bases; nucleotides outside the gene matches: 4. This CDR3 comprises 17 residues. CDR1 is SGHRS and CDR2 is YFSETQ in the germline V gene. CDR3 region: CASSLGLAGDSSYEQYF. In nucleotides, the CDR3 is TGCGCCAGCAGCTTGGGACTAGCGGGGGACAGCTCCTACGAGCAGTACTTC.

The chain uses TRBV5-4 and TRBJ1-2; D is uncertain. This CDR3 has 13 residues. Between the trimmed V and J ends, which lost 2 bases and 8 bases, there was a span of 13 bases. CDR1 is SGHNT, CDR2 YYREEE, per germline (reference sequence). CDR3 nucleotides: TGTGCCAGCAGCTTTAATTGGGAGAGAGGCTACACCTTC. It encodes CASSFNWERGYTF.

The rearrangement joins TRBV4-1 to TRBJ1-6; D gene uncertain. V was pared by 2 bases and J by 6 bases, with 14 bases between. The CDR3 spans 16 residues. CDR1 is MGHRA, CDR2 YSYEKL, per germline. The CDR3 DNA reads TGCGCCAGCAGCCAACTCACCGTCGCGGGTAATTCACCCCTCCACTTT. Translation gives CASSQLTVAGNSPLHF.

The rearrangement links TRBV18 to TRBJ1-3, with TRBD1 identical over 10 bases. Looked up from germline, CDR1 is KGHSH and CDR2 is LQKENI. The V segment lost 1 base and the J segment 2 bases; nucleotides outside the gene matches: 11. This CDR3 has 19 amino acids. CDR3 sequence: CASSPRVPGQGRTGNTIYF. The CDR3, as DNA: TGTGCCAGCTCACCACGAGTCCCGGGACAGGGGAGAACTGGAAACACCATATATTTT.

V usage is TRBV7-8 and J usage is TRBJ1-3, with D tentatively TRBD1 (5 bases). V lost 1 base and J lost 0, with 7 bases in between. The CDR3 is 15 residues long. From germline, CDR1 is SGHVS and CDR2 FQNEAQ. CDR3 loop: CASSLGGGSGNTIYF. Written as DNA, the CDR3 is TGTGCCAGCAGCTTAGGCGGGGGCTCTGGAAACACCATATATTTT.

The gene calls are TRBV7-8 and TRBJ2-3, with D perhaps matching TRBD2 (6 bases). V was cut by 1 base and J by 4 bases, with 12 bases left in between. The germline gives CDR1 SGHVS, CDR2 FQNEAQ. CDR3 length: 15 residues. The CDR3: CASSLVRRGPDTQYF. The CDR3, as DNA: TGTGCCAGCAGCTTAGTAAGGCGGGGCCCAGATACGCAGTATTTT.

In this sample, this clone turned up once. The CDR3 here is CASSRRGSYEQYF. The DNA for the CDR3 is TGTGCCAGTAGTAGGCGGGGCTCCTACGAGCAGTACTTC. This rearrangement joins TRBV19 to TRBJ2-7; D possibly corresponds to TRBD2 (6 bases). V was shortened by 4 bases and J by 0 bases, with 7 bases between the two germline ends. Germline V gene data show CDR1 as LNHDA and CDR2 as SQIVND (reference sequence). There are 13 residues in the CDR3.